This TCR beta chain is drawn from a study of blood T cell repertoires in COVID-19. As for the study in general: Researchers got acute and convalescent COVID-19 samples from the United States, Italy and Spain. Nucleic acid was either cDNA or gDNA, and it came from T cells, B-cell-depleted T cells, or PBMCs.

Original handling: It was from reference gene primer amplification that nucleated cell counts were estimated. Measured with immunoSEQ multiplex PCR; TCRdb has only the in-frame clones, and not every one. V, J and clone size were drawn from that table, and D and trimming were deduced from the DNA. The table records a few hundred thousand clones, more than 75% of them present only once. J lost 7 bases, V lost 6 bases, and 15 bases had no gene match. The CDR3 runs 18 residues. Germline V CDR1 and CDR2: KGHSH, LQKENI. The rearrangement uses TRBV18 and TRBJ2-1; 13 nucleotides agree with TRBD2. Sequenced material: peripheral blood. This clonotype was sampled from a human donor with acute or convalescent COVID-19. The donor label of this sample is uncertain. This chain's CDR3 is CASSPNPTLAGGRNEQFF. In nucleotides, the CDR3 is TGTGCCAGCTCTCCTAATCCCACACTAGCGGGAGGGCGGAATGAGCAGTTCTTC.